This T cell receptor beta chain was observed in a study of blood T cell repertoires in COVID-19. At the level of the study: Sites across the United States, Italy and Spain contributed samples from acute and convalescent COVID-19. PBMCs, B-cell-depleted T cells, or T cells were the source of the cDNA or gDNA that made up the material.

Produced via immunoSEQ multiplex PCR; TCRdb's table is partial and in-frame only. The sample includes around 160,000 clones, 90% seen only once; the top ten take 18%. CDR1 is SGHRS, CDR2 YFSETQ, per germline. The junction had 6 bases not matched to a gene; V was cut back by 4 bases and J by 2 bases. This CDR3 comprises 15 residues. The sample consisted of peripheral blood. The V gene is TRBV5-1, the J gene TRBJ1-1, with 9 positions matching TRBD1. The receptor was isolated from a man aged 55 to 70 with active or convalescent COVID-19. This chain's CDR3 is CASSGPGQGNTEAFF. The DNA for the CDR3 is TGCGCCAGCAGCGGTCCGGGACAGGGAAACACTGAAGCTTTCTTT.